This T cell receptor (beta chain) came from a study of blood T cell repertoires in COVID-19. Turning to the study itself: Sample material is recorded as cDNA or gDNA derived from T cells, B-cell-depleted T cells, or PBMCs.

Authors' analysis steps: Estimates of nucleated cell counts were drawn from the amplification of reference gene primers. Repertoires were generated with immunoSEQ multiplex PCR, while TCRdb's copy carries only in-frame clones and drops some. The V and J calls and the clone size are those of that table, but D and trimming were determined from the DNA. The sample has roughly 200,000 clones; around 85% are singletons. The CDR3 extends over 14 amino acids. The V and J ends lost 0 bases and 8 bases, in that order; junction bases with no gene match: 4. Germline CDR1 reads SGHRS; CDR2 reads YFSETQ. This clone was seen a single time.

Sequences were obtained from peripheral blood. The chain is built from TRBV5-1 and TRBJ1-4, with TRBD1 matching 7 bases. This clonotype was sampled from a person aged 70 to 79 with COVID-19, enrolled during active disease. The chain's CDR3 is CASSLGQGDEKLFF. In DNA, the CDR3 is TGCGCCAGCAGCTTGGGACAGGGAGACGAAAAACTGTTTTTT.